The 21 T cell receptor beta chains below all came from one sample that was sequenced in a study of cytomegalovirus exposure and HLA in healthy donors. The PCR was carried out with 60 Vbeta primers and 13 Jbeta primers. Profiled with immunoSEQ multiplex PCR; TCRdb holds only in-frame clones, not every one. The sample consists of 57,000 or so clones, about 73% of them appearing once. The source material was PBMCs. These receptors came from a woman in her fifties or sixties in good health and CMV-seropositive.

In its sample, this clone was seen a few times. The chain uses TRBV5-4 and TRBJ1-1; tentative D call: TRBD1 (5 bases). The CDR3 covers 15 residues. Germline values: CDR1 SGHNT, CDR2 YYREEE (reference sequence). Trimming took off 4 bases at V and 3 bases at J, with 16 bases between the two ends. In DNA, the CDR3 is TGTGCCAGCAGCCGGGGAGGGGCTAGAGACACTGAAGCTTTCTTT. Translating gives CASSRGGARDTEAFF.

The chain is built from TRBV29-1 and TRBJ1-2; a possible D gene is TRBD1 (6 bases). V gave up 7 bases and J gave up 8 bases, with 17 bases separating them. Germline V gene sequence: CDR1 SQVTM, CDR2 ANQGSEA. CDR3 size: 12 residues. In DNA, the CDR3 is TGCAGCGGGAGTACAGGGTTGGGAGGCTACACCTTC. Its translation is CSGSTGLGGYTF.

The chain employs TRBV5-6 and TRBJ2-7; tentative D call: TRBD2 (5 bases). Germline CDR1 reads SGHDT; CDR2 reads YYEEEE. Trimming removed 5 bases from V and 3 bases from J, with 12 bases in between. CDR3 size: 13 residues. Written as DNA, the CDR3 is TGTGCCAGCAGTGCCCGGGGTTTCTACGAGCAGTACTTC. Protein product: CASSARGFYEQYF. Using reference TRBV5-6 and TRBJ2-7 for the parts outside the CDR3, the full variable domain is DAGVTQSPTHLIKTRGQQVTLRCSPKSGHDTVSWYQQALGQGPQFIFQYYEEEERQRGNFPDRFSGHQFPNYSSELNVNALLLGDSALYLCASSARGFYEQYFGPGTRLTVT.

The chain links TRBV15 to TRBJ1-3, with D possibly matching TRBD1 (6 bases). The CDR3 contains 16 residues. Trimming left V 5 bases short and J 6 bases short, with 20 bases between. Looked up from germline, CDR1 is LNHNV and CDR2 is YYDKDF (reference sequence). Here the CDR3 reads CATSAAPGGRTNTIYF. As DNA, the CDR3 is TGTGCCACCAGCGCGGCTCCGGGGGGGCGTACAAACACCATATATTTT.

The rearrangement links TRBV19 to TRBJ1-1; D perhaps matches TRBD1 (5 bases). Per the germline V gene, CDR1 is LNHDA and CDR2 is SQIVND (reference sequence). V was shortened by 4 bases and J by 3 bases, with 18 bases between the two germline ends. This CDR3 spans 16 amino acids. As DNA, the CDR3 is TGTGCCAGTAGTACGGGGGGGGAGGATCCACACACTGAAGCTTTCTTT. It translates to CASSTGGEDPHTEAFF.

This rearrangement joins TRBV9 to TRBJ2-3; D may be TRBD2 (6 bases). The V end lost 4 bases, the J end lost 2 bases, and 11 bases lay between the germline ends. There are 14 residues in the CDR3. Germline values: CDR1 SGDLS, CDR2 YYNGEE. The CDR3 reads CASSKTSHTDTQYF. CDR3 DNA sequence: TGTGCCAGCAGCAAGACTAGTCACACAGATACGCAGTATTTT.

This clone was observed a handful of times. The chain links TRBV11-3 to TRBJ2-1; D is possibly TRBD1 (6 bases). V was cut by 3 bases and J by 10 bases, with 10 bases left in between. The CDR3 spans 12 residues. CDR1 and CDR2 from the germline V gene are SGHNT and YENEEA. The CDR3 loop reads CASSFVDREQFF. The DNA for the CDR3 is TGTGCCAGCAGCTTTGTCGACAGGGAGCAGTTCTTC.

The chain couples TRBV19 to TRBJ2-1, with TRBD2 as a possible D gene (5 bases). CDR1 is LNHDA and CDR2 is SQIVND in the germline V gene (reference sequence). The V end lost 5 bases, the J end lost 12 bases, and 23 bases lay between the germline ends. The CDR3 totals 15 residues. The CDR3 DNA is TGTGCCAGTAGTTCAAGTACGTGGCCGGGGAAGACGCAGTTCTTC. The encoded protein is CASSSSTWPGKTQFF.

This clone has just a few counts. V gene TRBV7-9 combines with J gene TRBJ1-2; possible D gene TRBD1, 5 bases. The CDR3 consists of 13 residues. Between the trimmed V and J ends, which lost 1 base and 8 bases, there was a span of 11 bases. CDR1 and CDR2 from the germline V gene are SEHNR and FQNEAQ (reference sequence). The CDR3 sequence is CASSLGGDEGYTF. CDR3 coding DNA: TGTGCCAGCAGCTTAGGGGGGGACGAGGGCTACACCTTC.

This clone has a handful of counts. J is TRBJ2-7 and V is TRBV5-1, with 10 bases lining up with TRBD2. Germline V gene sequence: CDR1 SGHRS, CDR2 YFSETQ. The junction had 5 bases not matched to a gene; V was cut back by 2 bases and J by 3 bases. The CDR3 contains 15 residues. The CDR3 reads CASSFSSGGFYEQYF. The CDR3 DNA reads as TGCGCCAGCAGCTTCTCTAGCGGGGGTTTCTACGAGCAGTACTTC.

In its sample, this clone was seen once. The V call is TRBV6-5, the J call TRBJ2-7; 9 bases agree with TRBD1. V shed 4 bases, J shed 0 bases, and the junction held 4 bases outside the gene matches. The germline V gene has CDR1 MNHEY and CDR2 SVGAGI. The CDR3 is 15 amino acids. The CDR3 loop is CASSWGQGRSYEQYF. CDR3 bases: TGTGCCAGCAGTTGGGGACAGGGACGCTCCTACGAGCAGTACTTC.

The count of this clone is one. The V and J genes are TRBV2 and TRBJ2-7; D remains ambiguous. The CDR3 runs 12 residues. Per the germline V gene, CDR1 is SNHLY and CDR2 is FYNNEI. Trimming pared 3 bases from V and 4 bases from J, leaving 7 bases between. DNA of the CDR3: TGTGCCAGCAGTGATCAGGCGTACGAGCAGTACTTC. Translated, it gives CASSDQAYEQYF.

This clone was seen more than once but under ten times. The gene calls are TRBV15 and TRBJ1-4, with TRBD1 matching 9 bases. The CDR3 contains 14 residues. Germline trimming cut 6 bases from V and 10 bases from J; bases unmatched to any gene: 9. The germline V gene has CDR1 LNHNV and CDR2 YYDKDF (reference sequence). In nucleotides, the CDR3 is TGTGCCACCAGGGCCGGGACAGGGCGCGGAAAACTGTTTTTT. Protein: CATRAGTGRGKLFF.

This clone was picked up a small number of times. The CDR3 sequence: CASSSSTDTQYF. The CDR3 DNA follows: TGTGCCAGCAGTTCTAGCACAGATACGCAGTATTTT. The chain couples TRBV6-1 to TRBJ2-3; D ambiguous. There are 12 residues in the CDR3. Germline V gene data show CDR1 as MNHNS and CDR2 as SASEGT. V was cut by 5 bases and J by 0 bases, with 3 bases left in between.

The CDR3 loop is CASSFQGAEDTQYF. DNA for the CDR3: TGTGCCAGCAGCTTTCAGGGGGCGGAAGATACGCAGTATTTT. This chain links TRBV5-6 with TRBJ2-3, with 8 bases aligning to TRBD1. The CDR3 is 14 residues long. Germline CDR1 is SGHDT and CDR2 is YYEEEE. V was pared by 2 bases and J by 5 bases, with 4 bases of the junction left unmatched.

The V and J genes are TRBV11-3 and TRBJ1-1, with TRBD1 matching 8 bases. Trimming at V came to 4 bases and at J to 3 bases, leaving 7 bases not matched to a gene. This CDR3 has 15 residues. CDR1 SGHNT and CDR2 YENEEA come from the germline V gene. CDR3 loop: CASSSGQGSDTEAFF. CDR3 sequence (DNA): TGTGCCAGCAGCTCCGGACAGGGTTCCGACACTGAAGCTTTCTTT. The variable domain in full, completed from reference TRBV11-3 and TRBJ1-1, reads EAGVVQSPRYKIIEKKQPVAFWCNPISGHNTLYWYLQNLGQGPELLIRYENEEAVDDSQLPKDRFSAERLKGVDSTLKIQPAELGDSAVYLCASSSGQGSDTEAFFGQGTRLTVV.

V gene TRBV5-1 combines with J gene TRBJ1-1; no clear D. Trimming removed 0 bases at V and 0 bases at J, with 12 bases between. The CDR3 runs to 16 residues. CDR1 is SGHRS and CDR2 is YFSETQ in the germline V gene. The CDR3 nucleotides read TGCGCCAGCAGCTTGGAACCTACCTCGGTGAACACTGAAGCTTTCTTT. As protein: CASSLEPTSVNTEAFF.

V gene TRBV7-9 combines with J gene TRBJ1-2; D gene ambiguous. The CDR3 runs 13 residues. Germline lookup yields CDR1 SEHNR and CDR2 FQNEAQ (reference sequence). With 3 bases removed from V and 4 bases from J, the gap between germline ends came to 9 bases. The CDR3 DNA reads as TGTGCCAGCAGCTTCGGGTCAACCTATGGCTACACCTTC. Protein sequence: CASSFGSTYGYTF.

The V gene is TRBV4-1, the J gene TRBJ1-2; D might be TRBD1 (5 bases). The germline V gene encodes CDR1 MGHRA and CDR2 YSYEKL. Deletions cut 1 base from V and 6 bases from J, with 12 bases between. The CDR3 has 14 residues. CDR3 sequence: CASSQVNRGNGYTF. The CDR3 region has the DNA TGCGCCAGCAGCCAAGTCAACCGGGGGAATGGCTACACCTTC.

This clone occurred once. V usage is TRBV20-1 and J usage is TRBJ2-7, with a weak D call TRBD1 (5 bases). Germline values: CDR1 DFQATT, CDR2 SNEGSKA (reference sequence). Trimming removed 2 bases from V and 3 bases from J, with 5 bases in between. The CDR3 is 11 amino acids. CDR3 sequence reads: CSARQGYEQYF. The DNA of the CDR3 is TGCAGTGCTAGACAGGGCTACGAGCAGTACTTC.

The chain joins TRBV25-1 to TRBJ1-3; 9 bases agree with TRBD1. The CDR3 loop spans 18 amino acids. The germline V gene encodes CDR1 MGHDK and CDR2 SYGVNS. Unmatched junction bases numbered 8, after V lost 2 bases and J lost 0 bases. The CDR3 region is CASSEGGTGRISGNTIYF. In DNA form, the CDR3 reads TGTGCCAGCAGTGAAGGGGGGACAGGGCGGATCTCTGGAAACACCATATATTTT.